Listed below are T cell receptor beta chains from one sample, sequenced in a study of cytomegalovirus exposure and HLA in healthy donors. Measured with immunoSEQ multiplex PCR; TCRdb has only the in-frame clones, and not every one. There are some 150,000 clones in the sample; more than 75% occur only once, and roughly 3.2% lies in the top ten. The sequencing sample was made of PBMCs. These receptors were collected from a man aged 18 to 29 in good health and CMV-seropositive. The CDR3 runs from the conserved cysteine through the conserved F or W. Each record gives: clone size, V gene, J gene, D gene, CDR3 DNA, CDR3 protein. A D gene is named only where the DNA matches it firmly. Expanded clones are given a class, and other clones once, few, many or no size at all.

clone_size: .; v_call: TRBV29-1; j_call: TRBJ1-1; d_call: .; cdr3_nt: TGCAGCGTCCAAGACGGGAACAGTGAAGCTTTCTTT; cdr3_aa: CSVQDGNSEAFF
clone_size: .; v_call: TRBV30; j_call: TRBJ1-2; d_call: .; cdr3_nt: TGTGCCTGGTCTTCCTGGGAGTCCGACTATGGCTACACCTTC; cdr3_aa: CAWSSWESDYGYTF
clone_size: .; v_call: TRBV15; j_call: TRBJ2-7; d_call: .; cdr3_nt: TGTGCCACCAGCAGAGGGTCGTACAACGAGCAGTACTTC; cdr3_aa: CATSRGSYNEQYF
clone_size: few; v_call: TRBV27; j_call: TRBJ1-1; d_call: .; cdr3_nt: TGTGCCAGCAGCCCCGGGGGGTTGGTATACGGCACTGAAGCTTTCTTT; cdr3_aa: CASSPGGLVYGTEAFF
clone_size: .; v_call: TRBV28; j_call: TRBJ2-5; d_call: TRBD1; cdr3_nt: TGTGCCAGCCTACTCAGGGACAGGGGGCTTGAGACCCAGTACTTC; cdr3_aa: CASLLRDRGLETQYF
clone_size: .; v_call: TRBV7-2; j_call: TRBJ2-1; d_call: TRBD2; cdr3_nt: TGTGCCAGCAGCTTATCTAGCGGGCCTTACAATGAGCAGTTCTTC; cdr3_aa: CASSLSSGPYNEQFF
clone_size: .; v_call: TRBV5-1; j_call: TRBJ2-2; d_call: .; cdr3_nt: TGCGCCAGCAGCTTGGATGGTATAACGGCCGGGGAGCTGTTTTTT; cdr3_aa: CASSLDGITAGELFF
clone_size: .; v_call: TRBV27; j_call: TRBJ1-6; d_call: .; cdr3_nt: TGTGCCAGCAGTTTCCAGGGTGTTAATTCACCCCTCCACTTT; cdr3_aa: CASSFQGVNSPLHF
clone_size: .; v_call: TRBV27; j_call: TRBJ1-3; d_call: TRBD1; cdr3_nt: TGTGCCAGCAGTCGAATGAGGACAGGCTCTGGAAACACCATATATTTT; cdr3_aa: CASSRMRTGSGNTIYF
clone_size: .; v_call: TRBV11-2; j_call: TRBJ2-7; d_call: TRBD1; cdr3_nt: TGTGCCAGCAGCTTAACGGTGGGACAGGGTTACGAGCAGTACTTC; cdr3_aa: CASSLTVGQGYEQYF
clone_size: .; v_call: TRBV15; j_call: TRBJ1-4; d_call: .; cdr3_nt: TGTGCCACCAGCAGAGTCGGGGGGCGAGAAAAACTGTTTTTT; cdr3_aa: CATSRVGGREKLFF
clone_size: .; v_call: TRBV28; j_call: TRBJ2-7; d_call: .; cdr3_nt: TGTGCCAGCAGTTTATCGGCAGGGGGGTTACAGTACTTC; cdr3_aa: CASSLSAGGLQYF
clone_size: .; v_call: TRBV4-2; j_call: TRBJ1-5; d_call: TRBD1; cdr3_nt: TGTGCCAGCAGCCAAGTGGCGGGACAGGGGGATCAGCCCCAGCATTTT; cdr3_aa: CASSQVAGQGDQPQHF
clone_size: .; v_call: TRBV5-4; j_call: TRBJ2-2; d_call: .; cdr3_nt: TGTGCCAGCAGTTACGCCGTTGGTCAGGGCGGGGAGCTGTTTTTT; cdr3_aa: CASSYAVGQGGELFF
clone_size: .; v_call: TRBV9; j_call: TRBJ2-7; d_call: .; cdr3_nt: TGTGCCAGCAGCGTATCGGGGAAGGATGGTCAGGACTACGAGCAGTACTTC; cdr3_aa: CASSVSGKDGQDYEQYF
clone_size: few; v_call: TRBV5-4; j_call: TRBJ2-1; d_call: TRBD2; cdr3_nt: TGTGCCAGCAGCCAGGCCACTAGCGCAGATGAGCAGTTCTTC; cdr3_aa: CASSQATSADEQFF